One T cell receptor (beta chain) is described in this entry. It lacks a known antigen. Base qualities are missing; no much larger clone stands one base away. A distance of 10 bases separates the germline ends of V and J, which lose 6 bases and 7 bases respectively. From the cysteine through the phenylalanine, the CDR3 covers 11 amino acids. Kept here is only the CDR3 DNA, which spans 33 bases and is read in frame from base 1. The CDR1 and CDR2 encoded by the germline V gene are SGHAT and FQNNGV. The time point label here, explained by the study, means: about 28 days (+/-7) after the second vaccine dose. According to the study, the label for this sample's treatment or condition signals: meningococcal conjugate vaccine given as trial control. Vaccinee samples were obtained from the UK trials COV001 and COV002, which included a single-blind randomized controlled phase 2/3 trial of AZD1222 (ChAdOx1 nCoV-19) in healthy adults. Trial participant PBMC samples were collected at day 0 and day 28 after the second dose for TCRbeta chain sequencing.

The entry originates in a study of T cell responses to AZD1222 COVID-19 vaccine (dated by TCRdb to about 2021). As for the study more broadly: A total of 230 to 250 trial participants underwent TCR sequencing, of whom 207 had received two doses of AZD1222 and some 26 had received two doses of the MenACWY control vaccine. Enrollment into the trials was organized by age into subgroups of 18-55, 56-69 and 70-plus years, and those subgroups contained roughly 150, 30 and 60 TCR-sequenced participants, respectively.

General findings and caveats noted by the study authors: Most participants were white British and females outnumbered males, and the authors suggested that clonal diversity may have been underestimated. Because no day 14 peak-response samples were available, repertoires were characterized only after the peak T cell response. Epitopes outside the regions mutated in the B.1.351 and B.1.1.7 variants were reportedly recognized by nearly half of the unique spike-specific TCRs. In the small 56-69-year group, the increase in depth fell short of significance, most likely because of low power. CD4 TCRs associated with the vaccine covered the entire spike protein, and the dominant responses were in regions 160-218 and 743-854. Spike-specific TCR breadth and depth rose significantly after two AZD1222 doses compared with day 0 and with MenACWY recipients. Conclusions about previously exposed vaccinees are limited, since just 5 to 7 AZD1222 recipients were seropositive for SARS-CoV-2 at baseline.

The CDR3 regions of human TCRbeta chains were analyzed by immunosequencing. In the original analysis: Repertoire TCRs were checked for matches against a reference library of SARS-CoV-2-specific TCRs that had been generated using the MIRA antigen-specificity platform. Breadth meant the fraction of unique TCRs that were SARS-CoV-2-associated, whereas depth meant the fraction of total T cells that were SARS-CoV-2-associated. Using the MIRA data, every spike-specific TCR was mapped to the spike region that the TCR reacted to and assigned to either a CD4 or a CD8 class. Log10-transformed breadth and depth values were compared by one-way ANOVA with Sidak's multiple comparisons tests. TCRdb mirrors the immuneACCESS table, restricted to in-frame sequences. Some clones are absent from its copies; in checked studies, under half trace to an unresolved V gene, and the reason for the others is unknown. D and trimming were read from the DNA, whereas the V and J calls and clone size are those reported in that table. The sample data list 210,000 or so clones, and around 94% of these were observed just once. The ten largest clones represent over 1.5% of the sample.

The chain is assembled from TRBV11-2 and TRBJ2-7; the D gene is unclear. Specimen: peripheral blood, collected 28 days after the second dose of the MenACWY control vaccine. This sequence was found in an adult who received the MenACWY meningococcal vaccine as a control. At the DNA level, the sequence is TGTGCCAGCAGGGCCACGTCGGAGCAGTACTTC. It specifies CASRATSEQYF.